The 21 T cell receptor beta chains given below trace back to one sample, sequenced in a study of PD-1 blockade in mismatch repair-deficient tumors. Clones were sequenced by immunoSEQ multiplex PCR, and TCRdb holds only the in-frame ones, with some missing. The profile covers about 68,000 clones, with around 73% appearing a single time and about 5% taken by the ten largest. This material consisted of peripheral blood, taken 2 weeks after starting pembrolizumab. Receptors originate from an adult with mismatch repair-deficient cancer.

The chain carries TRBV6-6 and TRBJ1-2; D gene ambiguous. V lost 2 bases to trimming and J lost 5 bases, with 6 bases between them. This CDR3 spans 12 amino acids. Germline V CDR1 and CDR2: MNHNY, SVGAGI (reference sequence). The CDR3 loop reads CASSYPPYGYTF. The CDR3 coding sequence is TGTGCCAGCAGTTACCCACCGTATGGCTACACCTTC.

This chain uses TRBV6-5 with TRBJ1-2; perhaps TRBD1 as D (5 bases). V was trimmed by 2 bases and J by 11 bases, leaving 12 bases between them. The CDR3 spans 12 residues. In germline, CDR1 is MNHEY, CDR2 SVGAGI. CDR3 region: CASSYRLQGYTF. CDR3 DNA: TGTGCCAGCAGTTACAGGTTGCAGGGTTACACCTTC.

This chain uses TRBV21-1 with TRBJ1-2; the table names TRBD1, a call not compared with the DNA. TRBV21-1 is a pseudogene locus. The CDR3 has 14 amino acids. DNA for the CDR3: TGTGCCAGCTCCGCTTGGACAGGGAATTATGGCTACACCTTC. This translates into CASSAWTGNYGYTF.

The J gene is TRBJ1-5, the V gene TRBV7-6, with 9 bases that match TRBD1. The CDR3 totals 15 residues. Germline loops: CDR1 SGHVS, CDR2 FNYEAQ. Trimming removed 4 bases from V and 6 bases from J; junction bases left unmatched: 7. CDR3 sequence: CASSYGQGSGQPQHF. The CDR3 DNA reads as TGTGCCAGCAGCTACGGACAGGGGTCTGGTCAGCCCCAGCATTTT.

There are a few counts of this clone. V and J are TRBV27 and TRBJ1-5; the match to TRBD1 covers 7 bases. There are 17 residues in the CDR3. With 0 bases clipped from V and 3 bases from J, the junction kept 8 bases outside the gene matches. Germline V gene sequence: CDR1 MNHEY, CDR2 SMNVEV (reference sequence). CDR3: CASSLSGPRGINQPQHF. In DNA, the CDR3 is TGTGCCAGCAGTTTATCCGGCCCCAGGGGGATCAATCAGCCCCAGCATTTT.

This clone has just a few counts. The J gene is TRBJ1-1, the V gene TRBV18, with TRBD1 as a possible D gene (5 bases). CDR3 length equals 14 residues. Trimming took 6 bases from V and 5 from J, leaving 16 bases between them. CDR1 is KGHSH, CDR2 LQKENI, per germline. The CDR3: CASSPLQVGTEAFF. The CDR3 coding sequence is TGTGCCAGCTCCCCATTACAGGTGGGTACTGAAGCTTTCTTT. Using reference TRBV18 and TRBJ1-1 for the parts outside the CDR3, the full variable domain is NAGVMQNPRHLVRRRGQEARLRCSPMKGHSHVYWYRQLPEEGLKFMVYLQKENIIDESGMPKERFSAEFPKEGPSILRIQQVVRGDSAAYFCASSPLQVGTEAFFGQGTRLTVV.

In its sample, this clone was seen a few times. The chain recombines TRBV30 with TRBJ1-2; D unresolved. CDR1 and CDR2 (germline): GTSNPN, SVGIG (reference sequence). Between the trimmed V and J ends, which lost 0 bases and 6 bases, there was a span of 8 bases. The CDR3 covers 12 residues. The CDR3 nucleotides are TGTGCCTGGAGTGTATTACTGGATGGCTACACCTTC. Translated, it gives CAWSVLLDGYTF.

The rearrangement links TRBV27 to TRBJ2-3; the match to TRBD1 covers 8 bases. The CDR3 consists of 15 residues. Germline values: CDR1 MNHEY, CDR2 SMNVEV (reference sequence). J gave up 3 bases and V 5 bases, and 7 bases lay outside the gene matches. CDR3 nucleotide sequence: TGTGCCAGCAGTCCACGGACAGGGACAACAGATACGCAGTATTTT. Residues: CASSPRTGTTDTQYF.

This chain uses TRBV11-2 with TRBJ2-1; no clear D. Germline V lookup: CDR1 SGHAT, CDR2 FQNNGV. The CDR3 covers 11 residues. Trimming shortened V by 5 bases and J by 7 bases, and 6 bases separated the two germline ends. This CDR3 reads CASSNRNEQFF. The DNA of the CDR3 is TGTGCCAGCAGCAACCGGAATGAGCAGTTCTTC. The full variable domain, rest sourced from reference TRBV11-2 and TRBJ2-1, is EAGVAQSPRYKIIEKRQSVAFWCNPISGHATLYWYQQILGQGPKLLIQFQNNGVVDDSQLPKDRFSAERLKGVDSTLKIQPAKLEDSAVYLCASSNRNEQFFGPGTRLTVL.

V usage is TRBV5-4 and J usage is TRBJ2-3, with 10 bases identical to TRBD2. CDR1 is SGHNT, CDR2 YYREEE, per germline (reference sequence). The CDR3 consists of 16 residues. V lost 2 bases and J lost 2; bases outside the gene matches: 5. This chain's CDR3 is CASSLRTSGTTDTQYF. Written as DNA, the CDR3 is TGTGCCAGCAGCTTAAGGACTAGCGGAACCACAGATACGCAGTATTTT.

The rearrangement links TRBV2 to TRBJ1-2; tentative D call: TRBD1 (5 bases). Trimming cost V 4 bases and J 8 bases, with 8 bases left between them. CDR1 and CDR2 (germline): SNHLY, FYNNEI. CDR3 length: 11 amino acids. CDR3 protein: CASSVGVGYTF. In nucleotides, the CDR3 is TGTGCCAGCAGTGTAGGGGTAGGCTACACCTTC.

The rearrangement uses TRBV5-1 and TRBJ2-7; D is perhaps TRBD2 (6 bases). The germline V gene encodes CDR1 SGHRS and CDR2 YFSETQ. The V end was cut by 1 base, the J end by 7 bases, with 15 bases between. This CDR3 spans 14 amino acids. CDR3 in DNA: TGCGCCAGCAGCTTGAGTGCGGGGTCCTTAGAGCAGTACTTC. Translating it yields CASSLSAGSLEQYF.

This clone was seen only a few times. The same CDR3 also results from other DNA sequences found in this sample. V usage is TRBV4-2 and J usage is TRBJ2-3; unclear D gene. The CDR3 covers 14 residues. In germline, CDR1 is LGHNA, CDR2 YNFKEQ. V shed 1 base and J shed 0 bases, with 5 bases lying between them. CDR3 sequence reads: CASSQGDSTDTQYF. The CDR3 DNA is TGTGCCAGCAGCCAAGGCGACAGCACAGATACGCAGTATTTT.

The chain carries TRBV5-1 and TRBJ2-1, with D maybe TRBD1 (5 bases). The CDR3 is made up of 15 amino acids. CDR1 and CDR2 from the germline V gene are SGHRS and YFSETQ. Trimming left V 0 bases short and J 6 bases short, with 13 bases between. The CDR3 DNA is TGCGCCAGCAGCTTGGCCTGGGGCTCCGGCAATGAGCAGTTCTTC. It yields the protein CASSLAWGSGNEQFF.

This clone was counted a few times. The V and J genes are TRBV11-3 and TRBJ2-2; no reliable D call. Germline CDR1 is SGHNT and CDR2 is YENEEA. This CDR3 comprises 12 residues. The V and J ends lost 4 bases and 2 bases respectively, with 2 bases between them. CDR3 amino acids: CASSSNTGELFF. DNA of the CDR3: TGTGCCAGCAGCTCTAACACCGGGGAGCTGTTTTTT. The variable domain in full, completed from reference TRBV11-3 and TRBJ2-2, reads EAGVVQSPRYKIIEKKQPVAFWCNPISGHNTLYWYLQNLGQGPELLIRYENEEAVDDSQLPKDRFSAERLKGVDSTLKIQPAELGDSAVYLCASSSNTGELFFGEGSRLTVL.

This chain connects TRBV27 to TRBJ2-7; either TRBD1 or TRBD2 may fit D (5 bases each). There are 13 residues in the CDR3. Germline V lookup: CDR1 MNHEY, CDR2 SMNVEV (reference sequence). V was shortened by 3 bases and J by 1 base, with 7 bases between the two germline ends. The CDR3 DNA sequence: TGTGCCAGCAGTTTCGGGGCTTCCTACGAGCAGTACTTC. Translated: CASSFGASYEQYF.

This clone was picked up one time. The chain couples TRBV6-5 to TRBJ2-7, with D possibly TRBD2 on 6 matching bases. The CDR3 has 13 amino acids. Germline-derived CDR1 and CDR2 are MNHEY and SVGAGI. CDR3 in amino acids: CASRPGSSYEQYF. The CDR3 DNA follows: TGTGCTTCAAGACCCGGGAGCTCCTACGAGCAGTACTTC.

The CDR3 DNA reads as TGTGCCAGCAGTAAACAGCGGAACTATGGCTACACCTTC. Amino acids: CASSKQRNYGYTF. The V gene is TRBV28, the J gene TRBJ1-2, with unresolved D. The CDR3 covers 13 residues. Trimming took 5 bases from V and 2 from J, leaving 9 bases between them. Per germline, CDR1 MDHEN and CDR2 SYDVKM.

This clone appeared many times. The chain has TRBV29-1 and TRBJ1-2, with 8 bases identical to TRBD1. The germline V gene encodes CDR1 SQVTM and CDR2 ANQGSEA. V lost 6 bases, J lost 8 bases, and 8 bases stayed unmatched. This CDR3 has 12 amino acids. The CDR3 DNA follows: TGCAGCGTAGACAGGGGTTCATTAGGCTACACCTTC. Its protein is CSVDRGSLGYTF.

The chain is built from TRBV18 and TRBJ1-1; TRBD1 matches at 8 bases. The CDR3 is 15 residues long. Germline V gene sequence: CDR1 KGHSH, CDR2 LQKENI. The trim removed 4 bases at V and 1 base at J, leaving 5 bases unmatched. The CDR3 DNA reads as TGTGCCAGCTCACAAACGGGACAGGCGAACACTGAAGCTTTCTTT. This gives the protein CASSQTGQANTEAFF.

The rearrangement joins TRBV18 to TRBJ1-1, with 9 bases lining up with TRBD1. The junction had 6 bases not matched to a gene; V was cut back by 4 bases and J by 3 bases. From germline, CDR1 is KGHSH and CDR2 LQKENI. The CDR3 runs to 15 residues. CDR3 loop: CASSLHRGHDTEAFF. CDR3 nucleotide sequence: TGTGCCAGCTCACTACACAGGGGGCACGACACTGAAGCTTTCTTT. Using reference TRBV18 and TRBJ1-1 for the parts outside the CDR3, the full variable domain is NAGVMQNPRHLVRRRGQEARLRCSPMKGHSHVYWYRQLPEEGLKFMVYLQKENIIDESGMPKERFSAEFPKEGPSILRIQQVVRGDSAAYFCASSLHRGHDTEAFFGQGTRLTVV.